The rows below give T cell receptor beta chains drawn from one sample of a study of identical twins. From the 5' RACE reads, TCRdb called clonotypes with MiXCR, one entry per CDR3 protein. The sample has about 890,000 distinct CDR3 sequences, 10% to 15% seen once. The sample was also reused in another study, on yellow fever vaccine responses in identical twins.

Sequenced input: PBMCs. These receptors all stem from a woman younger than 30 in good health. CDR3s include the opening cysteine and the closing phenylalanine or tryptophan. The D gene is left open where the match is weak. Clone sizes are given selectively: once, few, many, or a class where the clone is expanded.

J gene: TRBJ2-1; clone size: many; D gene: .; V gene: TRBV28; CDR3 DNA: TGTGCCAGCGGACCCAATGAGCAGTTCTTC; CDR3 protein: CASGPNEQFF
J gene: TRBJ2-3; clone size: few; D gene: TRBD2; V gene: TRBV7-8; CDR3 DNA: TGTGCCAGCAGCCTAGGACTAGCTACGGGGACAGATACGCAGTATTTT; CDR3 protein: CASSLGLATGTDTQYF
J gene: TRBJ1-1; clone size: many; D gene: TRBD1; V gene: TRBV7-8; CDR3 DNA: TGTGCCAGCAGCGTCTCCGGGACAGGGACCACTGAAGCTTTCTTT; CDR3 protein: CASSVSGTGTTEAFF
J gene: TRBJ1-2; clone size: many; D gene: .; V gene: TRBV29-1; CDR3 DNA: TGCAGCGTGACGCAGGGCGAAAGCTATGGCTACACCTTC; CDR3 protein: CSVTQGESYGYTF
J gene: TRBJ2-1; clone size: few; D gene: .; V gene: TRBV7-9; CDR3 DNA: TGTGCCAGCAACCCGGGGGCTAATGAGCAGTTCTTC; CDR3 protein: CASNPGANEQFF
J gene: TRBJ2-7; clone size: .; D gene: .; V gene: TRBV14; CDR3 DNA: TGTGCCAGCAGCCACTCGGGGAGCTACGAGCAGTACTTC; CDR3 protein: CASSHSGSYEQYF
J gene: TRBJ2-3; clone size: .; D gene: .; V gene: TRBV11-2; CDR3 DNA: TGTGCCAGCAGCTTAGAGATGTCTAGTCCTCGGGAGAACACAGATACGCAGTATTTT; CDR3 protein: CASSLEMSSPRENTDTQYF
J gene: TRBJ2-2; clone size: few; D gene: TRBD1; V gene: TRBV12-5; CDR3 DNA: TGTGCTAGTGGTTTGGGACCGGTAATGATCGGGACAGGGGAGAACACCGGGGAGCTGTTTTTT; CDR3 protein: CASGLGPVMIGTGENTGELFF
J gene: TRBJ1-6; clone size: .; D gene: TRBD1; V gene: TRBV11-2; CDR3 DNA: TGTGCCAGCAGTTCACCACAGGGGGGGCTGGGTTCACCCCTCCACTTT; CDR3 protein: CASSSPQGGLGSPLHF
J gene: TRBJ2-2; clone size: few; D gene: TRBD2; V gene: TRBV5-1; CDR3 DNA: TGCGCCAGCAACCCCTCGGGGGAGGGCCGCGGGACCGGGGAGCTGTTTTTT; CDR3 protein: CASNPSGEGRGTGELFF
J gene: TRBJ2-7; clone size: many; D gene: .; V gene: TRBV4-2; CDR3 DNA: TGTGCCAGCAGCCGAGACAGGAGCTCCTACGAGCAGTACTTC; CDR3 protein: CASSRDRSSYEQYF
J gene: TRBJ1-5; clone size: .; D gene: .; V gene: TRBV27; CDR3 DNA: TGTGCCAGCCGTCCAGTTTTCAATCAGCCCCAGCATTTT; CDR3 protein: CASRPVFNQPQHF
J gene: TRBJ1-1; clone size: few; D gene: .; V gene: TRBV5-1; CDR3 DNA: TGCGCCAGCAGCTTGGATCTCAGCGCAAACACTGAAGCTTTCTTT; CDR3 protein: CASSLDLSANTEAFF
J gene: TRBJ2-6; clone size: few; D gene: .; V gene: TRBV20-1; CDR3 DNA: TGCAGTGCTAGACAACCAGGGACTGGGGCCAACGTCCTGACTTTC; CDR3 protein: CSARQPGTGANVLTF
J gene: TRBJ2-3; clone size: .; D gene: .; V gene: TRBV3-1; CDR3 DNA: TGTGCCAGCGGTACTAACCCTAGCACAGATACGCAGTATTTT; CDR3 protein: CASGTNPSTDTQYF
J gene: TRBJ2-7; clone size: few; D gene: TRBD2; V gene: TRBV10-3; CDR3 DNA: TGTGCCACATTTCCGGGGGGGACGGAGACCTACGAGCAGTACTTC; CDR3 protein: CATFPGGTETYEQYF
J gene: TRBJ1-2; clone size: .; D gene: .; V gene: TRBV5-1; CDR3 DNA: TGCGCCAGCAGCACCGCGACAGAAAACTATGGCTACACCTTC; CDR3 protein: CASSTATENYGYTF
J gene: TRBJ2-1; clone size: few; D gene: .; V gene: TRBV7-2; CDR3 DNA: TGTGCCAGCAGCAACTACCAACATTACAATGAGCAGTTCTTC; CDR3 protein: CASSNYQHYNEQFF
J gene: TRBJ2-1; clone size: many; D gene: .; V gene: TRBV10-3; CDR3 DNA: TGTGCCATCAGTGAGTCCTCACTAGTCGGCAATGAGCAGTTCTTC; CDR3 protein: CAISESSLVGNEQFF
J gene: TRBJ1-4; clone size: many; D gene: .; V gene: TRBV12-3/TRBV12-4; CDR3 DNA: TGTGCCAGCACCAAGGGGCAGTATAATGAAAAACTGTTTTTT; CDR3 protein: CASTKGQYNEKLFF
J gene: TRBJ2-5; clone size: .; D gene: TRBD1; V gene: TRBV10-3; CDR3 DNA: TGTGCCATCAGTGAGGACAGGGGCACGGAGACCCAGTACTTC; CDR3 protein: CAISEDRGTETQYF
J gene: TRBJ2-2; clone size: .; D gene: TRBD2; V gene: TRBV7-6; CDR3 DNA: TGTGCCAGCAGCTTAGCGGTGAACGGGGGGAACGGGGAGCTGTTTTTT; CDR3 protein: CASSLAVNGGNGELFF
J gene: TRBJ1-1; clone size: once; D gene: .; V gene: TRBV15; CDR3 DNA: TGTGCCACCGAGGGGACCATGAACACTGAAGCTTTCTTT; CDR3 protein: CATEGTMNTEAFF
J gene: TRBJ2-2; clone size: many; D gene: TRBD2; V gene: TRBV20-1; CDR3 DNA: TGCAGTGCTAGTTCTAGCGGGAGTTCCACCGGGGAGCTGTTTTTT; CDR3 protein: CSASSSGSSTGELFF
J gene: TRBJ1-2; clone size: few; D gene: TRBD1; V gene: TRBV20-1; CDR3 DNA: TGCAGTGCTCACTACCTGGGACAGGGGAAAGCTAACTATGGCTACACCTTC; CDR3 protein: CSAHYLGQGKANYGYTF
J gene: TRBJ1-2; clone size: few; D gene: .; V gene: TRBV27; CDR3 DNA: TGTGCCAGCAGTTCCTTAGGACAGTATCGTGGCTACACCTTC; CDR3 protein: CASSSLGQYRGYTF
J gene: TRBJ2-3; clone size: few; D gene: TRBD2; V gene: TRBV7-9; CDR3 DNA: TGTGCCAGCACCCAAGCGGCTAGCGGTATCACAGATACGCAGTATTTT; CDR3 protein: CASTQAASGITDTQYF
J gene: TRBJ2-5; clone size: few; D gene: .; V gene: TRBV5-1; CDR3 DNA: TGCGCCAGCAGCAACGACAGAATCCAAGAGACCCAGTACTTC; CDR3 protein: CASSNDRIQETQYF
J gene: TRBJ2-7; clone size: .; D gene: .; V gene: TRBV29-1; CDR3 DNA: TGCAGCGTTGTCGGGATCTCCTACGAGCAGTACTTC; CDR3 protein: CSVVGISYEQYF
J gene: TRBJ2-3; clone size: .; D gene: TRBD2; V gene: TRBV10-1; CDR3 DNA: TGCGCCAGCAGTGTATCTAGCGGAACTAGCACAGATACGCAGTATTTT; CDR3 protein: CASSVSSGTSTDTQYF
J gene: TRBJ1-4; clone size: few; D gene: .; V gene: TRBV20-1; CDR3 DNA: TGCAGTGCTAGAGATTCTAGGGGGGGTGAAAAACTGTTTTTT; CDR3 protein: CSARDSRGGEKLFF
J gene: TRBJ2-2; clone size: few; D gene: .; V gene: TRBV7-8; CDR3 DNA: TGTGCCAGCAGCTTAGATCCCATTACCGGGGAGCTGTTTTTT; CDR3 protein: CASSLDPITGELFF
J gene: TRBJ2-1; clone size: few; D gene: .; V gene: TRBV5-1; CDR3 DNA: TGCGCCAGCAGCTTGGCCGCTAGCGATGAGCAGTTCTTC; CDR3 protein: CASSLAASDEQFF
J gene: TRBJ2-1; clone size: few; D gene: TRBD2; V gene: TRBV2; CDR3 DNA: TGTGCCAGTGTAGCGGGAGATTTGAATGAGCAGTTCTTC; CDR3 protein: CASVAGDLNEQFF
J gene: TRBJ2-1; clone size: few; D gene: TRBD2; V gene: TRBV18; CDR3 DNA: TGTGCCAGCTCACCACAACCATTATCGGCGGGAGTGGACTACAATGAGCAGTTCTTC; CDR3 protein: CASSPQPLSAGVDYNEQFF
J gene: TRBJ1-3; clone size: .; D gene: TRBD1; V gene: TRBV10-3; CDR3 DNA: TGTGCCATCAGCAGGGACAGGGGATCCACCTCTGGAAACACCATATATTTT; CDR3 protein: CAISRDRGSTSGNTIYF
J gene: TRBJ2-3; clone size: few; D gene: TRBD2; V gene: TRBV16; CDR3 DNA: TGTGCCAGCATTGCCGAGCGGGAGATGACAGATACGCAGTATTTT; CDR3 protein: CASIAEREMTDTQYF
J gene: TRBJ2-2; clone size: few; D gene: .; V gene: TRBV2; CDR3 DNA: TGTGCCAGCAGTGATGTACTCACCGGGGAGCTGTTTTTT; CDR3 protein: CASSDVLTGELFF
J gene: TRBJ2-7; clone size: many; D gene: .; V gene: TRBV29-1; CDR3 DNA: TGCAGCGTTAGCCCTAATTACGACAGGCTGAGCTCCTACGAGCAGTACTTC; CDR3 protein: CSVSPNYDRLSSYEQYF
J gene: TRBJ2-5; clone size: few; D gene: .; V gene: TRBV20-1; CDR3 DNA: TGCAGTGCGCGACAGGGAGGGAGCCAAGAGACCCAGTACTTC; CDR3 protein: CSARQGGSQETQYF
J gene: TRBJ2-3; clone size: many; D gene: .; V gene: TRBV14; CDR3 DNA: TGTGCCAGCAGCCAAGACAGGATCTTCACAGATACGCAGTATTTT; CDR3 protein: CASSQDRIFTDTQYF
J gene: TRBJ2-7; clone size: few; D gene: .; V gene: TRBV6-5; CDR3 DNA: TGTGCCAGCAGTTACTCTCAGGGGAACTCCTACGAGCAGTACTTC; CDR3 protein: CASSYSQGNSYEQYF
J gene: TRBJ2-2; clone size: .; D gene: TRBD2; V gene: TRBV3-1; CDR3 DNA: TGTGCCAGCAGCCCGCCGGGACTAGCGGACACCGGGGAGCTGTTTTTT; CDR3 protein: CASSPPGLADTGELFF
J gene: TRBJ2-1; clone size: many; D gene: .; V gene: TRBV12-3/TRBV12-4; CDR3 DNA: TGTGCCAGCAGTTTCAGGGTCAATGAGCAGTTCTTC; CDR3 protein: CASSFRVNEQFF
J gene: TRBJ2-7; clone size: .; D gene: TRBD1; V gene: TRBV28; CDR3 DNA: TGTGCCAGCAACATATACAGGGGGCTGTCTCATTTTTACGAGCAGTACTTC; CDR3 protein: CASNIYRGLSHFYEQYF
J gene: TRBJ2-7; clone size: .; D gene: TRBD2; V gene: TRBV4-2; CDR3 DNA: TGTGCCAGCAGCCAAGCCGGGACTACCGCCTACGAGCAGTACTTC; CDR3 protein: CASSQAGTTAYEQYF
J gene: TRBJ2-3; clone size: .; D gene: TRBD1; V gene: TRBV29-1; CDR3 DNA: TGCAGCGTTGATGGGGACAGAAGCACAGATACGCAGTATTTT; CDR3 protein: CSVDGDRSTDTQYF